This T cell receptor beta chain is drawn from a study of CD8+ T cells in alopecia areata. CDR1 and CDR2 from the germline V gene are SGHTA and FQGTGA. The V gene end was trimmed by 3 bases and the J gene end by 2 bases; junction bases not matched to a gene: 9. This CDR3 is built from 17 residues. A note on this clone: Its antigen is still unknown.

Treatment of the sample: oral pan-JAK inhibitor, 5-10 mg twice daily. From alopecia areata patients, lesional scalp punch biopsies and peripheral blood were collected. Overall study results and limits: Administration of tofacitinib significantly diminished scalp clonality and expanded CD8+ clones within the top 100. Among patients, TCR sharing was less clear than in mice, a difference possibly due in part to HLA diversity in the patient population.

Sequencing relied on a cDNA template that was reverse transcribed from extracted RNA. Some clones are missing from TCRdb's copy, which holds only in-frame ones; the method was immunoSEQ multiplex PCR. The repertoire holds roughly 190,000 clones, with roughly three fifths as singletons. The sequence derives from a human donor with alopecia areata. The rearrangement joins TRBV7-3 to TRBJ2-1, with 8 bases lining up with TRBD2. Sequencing was performed on CD4+ T cells sorted from blood, taken at week 4, from a patient treated with tofacitinib. This chain's CDR3 is CASSFNPVAGTYNEQFF. CDR3 bases: TGTGCCAGCAGCTTCAACCCCGTAGCGGGGACCTACAATGAGCAGTTCTTC.